Included here is one T cell receptor beta chain sequence, with context. Sequenced by immunoSEQ multiplex PCR; TCRdb stores in-frame clones only, minus some. The sample lists 180,000 or so clones, around 88% occurring once. This sample was taken from a study of Ad26.COV2.S vaccination and SARS-CoV-2 variants. CDR1 and CDR2 (germline): SGHNT, YENEEA. The CDR3 length is 14 residues. Trimming removed 4 bases from V and 6 bases from J, with 12 bases in between. The chain has TRBV11-3 and TRBJ2-2; no clear D gene. The receptor comes from a human donor who had recovered from COVID-19. The source was peripheral blood, collected after recovery from COVID-19. This CDR3 is CASSSRYAPGELFF. CDR3 bases: TGTGCCAGCAGCTCCCGGTACGCCCCCGGGGAGCTGTTTTTT.